These 30 T cell receptor beta chains originate from one sample sequenced in a study of cytomegalovirus exposure and HLA in healthy donors (dated 2017 in TCRdb). The receptor library was made with the immunoSEQ multiplex PCR assay. For the multiplex PCR, a mixture combining 60 forward primers for TCR Vbeta segments and 13 reverse primers for TCR Jbeta segments was used. TCRdb mirrors the immuneACCESS table, restricted to in-frame sequences. Some clones are absent from its copies; in checked studies, under half trace to an unresolved V gene, and the reason for the others is unknown. The sample table records over 50,000 clones; around 87% of these occur just once. 1.4% of the sample belongs to the ten largest clones. Sequencing was done on a sample of PBMCs. Receptors were obtained from a man between 18 and 35 years old in good health and CMV-seronegative.

V and J are TRBV7-8 and TRBJ1-1; D is ambiguous. V lost 0 bases, J lost 6 bases, and 11 bases lay in between. This CDR3 is 14 amino acids long. CDR1 and CDR2 (germline): SGHVS, FQNEAQ. Written as DNA, the CDR3 is TGTGCCAGCAGCTTAGCGCCTCCAGATTCTGAAGCTTTCTTT. Translated, it gives CASSLAPPDSEAFF.

A remark on this clone: The sample has other DNA sequences that encode this CDR3 too. The chain uses TRBV27 and TRBJ2-7; 8 bases match TRBD1. Per the germline V gene, CDR1 is MNHEY and CDR2 is SMNVEV (reference sequence). With 3 bases clipped from V and 4 bases from J, the junction kept 2 bases outside the gene matches. The CDR3 is 13 amino acids. The CDR3 nucleotides read TGTGCCAGCAGTTTGGACAGGGCGTACGAGCAGTACTTC. This translates into CASSLDRAYEQYF.

This sequence joins TRBV29-1 and TRBJ1-1, with D tentatively TRBD1 (6 bases). CDR3 length equals 13 residues. The V end lost 5 bases, the J end lost 3 bases, and 13 bases lay between the germline ends. Germline values: CDR1 SQVTM, CDR2 ANQGSEA. The CDR3 sequence is CSVNSQGDTEAFF. CDR3 nucleotides: TGCAGCGTTAATTCACAGGGCGACACTGAAGCTTTCTTT.

The chain uses TRBV11-2 and TRBJ2-3; 7 nucleotides align to TRBD2. Germline V gives CDR1 SGHAT, CDR2 FQNNGV. CDR3 length: 14 residues. With V trimmed by 4 bases and J by 5 bases, 6 bases remained unmatched. CDR3 DNA sequence: TGTGCCAGCAGCTACGGGCTAGCGGAAGATACGCAGTATTTT. This gives the protein CASSYGLAEDTQYF. Variable domain in full (rest from reference TRBV11-2 and TRBJ2-3): EAGVAQSPRYKIIEKRQSVAFWCNPISGHATLYWYQQILGQGPKLLIQFQNNGVVDDSQLPKDRFSAERLKGVDSTLKIQPAKLEDSAVYLCASSYGLAEDTQYFGPGTRLTVL.

This chain joins TRBV7-9 and TRBJ2-3; D not certain. CDR1 is SEHNR and CDR2 is FQNEAQ in the germline V gene (reference sequence). This CDR3 is built from 13 residues. Trimming pared 8 bases from V and 0 bases from J, leaving 9 bases between. CDR3 sequence: CASGLPSTDTQYF. The CDR3 bases are TGTGCCAGCGGGCTACCTAGCACAGATACGCAGTATTTT.

This clone was seen a few times. This chain joins TRBV29-1 and TRBJ2-7; the D gene is possibly TRBD1 (6 bases). The CDR3 consists of 14 residues. Germline V lookup: CDR1 SQVTM, CDR2 ANQGSEA. V gave up 0 bases and J gave up 5 bases, with 14 bases separating them. The CDR3 here is CSVEEGDRNDEQYF. In DNA form, the CDR3 reads TGCAGCGTTGAAGAGGGCGACAGGAACGACGAGCAGTACTTC.

The V and J genes are TRBV4-1 and TRBJ1-5; 7 nucleotides align to TRBD1. Germline-derived CDR1 and CDR2 are MGHRA and YSYEKL. V trimming: 0 bases; J trimming: 4 bases; junction bases outside the gene matches: 9. The CDR3 sequence is 17 residues long. The chain's CDR3 is CASSQDPRTGRNQPQHF. CDR3 bases: TGCGCCAGCAGCCAAGATCCCCGGACAGGCCGTAATCAGCCCCAGCATTTT.

This rearrangement joins TRBV5-1 to TRBJ1-4, with 10 nucleotides matching TRBD1. The CDR3 totals 14 residues. Germline V CDR1 and CDR2: SGHRS, YFSETQ. Unmatched junction bases numbered 4, after V lost 4 bases and J lost 7 bases. CDR3 in amino acids: CASSPTGGGEKLFF. The CDR3 coding sequence is TGCGCCAGCAGCCCGACAGGGGGCGGTGAAAAACTGTTTTTT. Together with reference TRBV5-1 and TRBJ1-4, the CDR3 gives the full variable domain: KAGVTQTPRYLIKTRGQQVTLSCSPISGHRSVSWYQQTPGQGLQFLFEYFSETQRNKGNFPGRFSGRQFSNSRSEMNVSTLELGDSALYLCASSPTGGGEKLFFGSGTQLSVL.

Judged by abundance, this clone is medium-sized. This chain uses TRBV6-5 with TRBJ1-4; tentative D call: TRBD1 (6 bases). Germline assignment: CDR1 MNHEY and CDR2 SVGAGI. The V end lost 6 bases, the J end lost 5 bases, and 16 bases lay between the germline ends. This CDR3 region has 15 residues. Written as DNA, the CDR3 is TGTGCCAGCAGAGGGGCGACAGGAGCCAATGAAAAACTGTTTTTT. Translating it yields CASRGATGANEKLFF.

The rearrangement uses TRBV30 and TRBJ1-5; TRBD1 aligns across 8 bases. Per germline, CDR1 GTSNPN and CDR2 SVGIG (reference sequence). This CDR3 is 15 amino acids long. The V segment lost 2 bases and the J segment 5 bases; nucleotides outside the gene matches: 8. Here the CDR3 reads CAWSRGQVGDQPQHF. The CDR3 DNA follows: TGTGCCTGGAGTAGGGGACAGGTAGGCGATCAGCCCCAGCATTTT.

This clone has just one count. The rearrangement joins TRBV7-3 to TRBJ2-1, with 9 bases identical to TRBD2. The CDR3 is 14 residues long. Germline V gene data show CDR1 as SGHTA and CDR2 as FQGTGA. V gave up 3 bases and J gave up 8 bases; unmatched junction bases: 5. As DNA, the CDR3 is TGTGCCAGCAGCTTCGGACTAGCGCCGGATGAGCAGTTCTTC. It codes for CASSFGLAPDEQFF.

This clone has more than one count but fewer than ten. The chain uses TRBV7-9 and TRBJ1-2, with a tentative D call TRBD1 (5 bases). CDR1 is SEHNR and CDR2 is FQNEAQ in the germline V gene (reference sequence). The CDR3 extends over 15 amino acids. V dropped 5 bases and J dropped 4 bases, with 17 bases sitting between them. The CDR3 DNA is TGTGCCAGCAGCCTCCCGACGGGGGATGCCTATGGCTACACCTTC. Protein sequence: CASSLPTGDAYGYTF.

V gene TRBV10-1 combines with J gene TRBJ2-5, with 14 bases lining up with TRBD2. The CDR3 spans 17 residues. The V gene's germline CDR1 is WNHNN and CDR2 SYGVQD (reference sequence). Trimming took 3 bases from V and 3 from J; bases not matched to a gene: 6. The CDR3 region is CASSDPGTSGGEETQYF. Here the CDR3 DNA reads TGCGCCAGCAGTGACCCCGGGACTAGCGGGGGAGAAGAGACCCAGTACTTC.

The rearrangement links TRBV10-2 to TRBJ1-1, with D unresolved. The germline CDR1 and CDR2 sequences are WSHSY and SAAADI. Trimming pared 5 bases from V and 5 bases from J, leaving 9 bases between. This CDR3 comprises 12 residues. This CDR3 is CASSRLQTEAFF. The CDR3 DNA reads as TGCGCCAGCAGTCGACTCCAGACTGAAGCTTTCTTT.

This sequence joins TRBV7-9 and TRBJ2-4; D might be TRBD1 (5 bases). V was shortened by 2 bases and J by 6 bases, with 8 bases between the two germline ends. The length of the CDR3 is 13 residues. Germline CDR1 is SEHNR and CDR2 is FQNEAQ (reference sequence). The CDR3 DNA follows: TGTGCCAGCAGCTTACCGACAGTAAACATTCAGTACTTC. This codes for CASSLPTVNIQYF. Full variable domain (rest looked up from reference TRBV7-9 and TRBJ2-4): DTGVSQNPRHKITKRGQNVTFRCDPISEHNRLYWYRQTLGQGPEFLTYFQNEAQLEKSRLLSDRFSAERPKGSFSTLEIQRTEQGDSAMYLCASSLPTVNIQYFGAGTRLSVL.

The V and J genes are TRBV19 and TRBJ2-1; 9 bases align to TRBD1. Unmatched junction bases numbered 4, after V lost 6 bases and J lost 7 bases. Germline CDR1 and CDR2: LNHDA and SQIVND (reference sequence). The CDR3 sequence is 13 residues long. The CDR3 DNA sequence: TGTGCCAGTAGATCGACAGGGGGAAATGAGCAGTTCTTC. Amino acids: CASRSTGGNEQFF.

The chain couples TRBV10-3 to TRBJ1-2, with 10 bases fitting TRBD1. The junction had 6 bases not matched to a gene; V was cut back by 10 bases and J by 4 bases. The germline V gene has CDR1 ENHRY and CDR2 SYGVKD. This CDR3 contains 13 residues. For the CDR3, the DNA is TGTGCCACCGGGACAGGGGACCCCTATGGCTACACCTTC. Translation gives CATGTGDPYGYTF.

The chain employs TRBV5-1 and TRBJ1-5; 7 bases match TRBD1. The CDR3 length is 15 residues. Germline V gene data show CDR1 as SGHRS and CDR2 as YFSETQ. Losses at the gene ends were 2 bases for V and 7 bases for J; bases not matched to a gene: 9. This chain's CDR3 is CASSLGDSGGQPQHF. The CDR3 DNA reads as TGCGCCAGCAGCTTAGGGGACAGCGGTGGGCAGCCCCAGCATTTT.

The chain uses TRBV6-6 and TRBJ1-5; D gene unclear. The V end lost 11 bases, the J end lost 3 bases, and 14 bases lay between the germline ends. CDR3 size: 13 residues. The germline CDR1 and CDR2 sequences are MNHNY and SVGAGI (reference sequence). CDR3 nucleotide sequence: TGTGCCCTAGCTACAGCGATCAATCAGCCCCAGCATTTT. Its translation is CALATAINQPQHF.

CDR3 DNA: TGTGCCAGCAGCGACAGTCCCTCTGGGGCCAACGTCCTGACTTTC. Translated: CASSDSPSGANVLTF. The chain combines TRBV7-3 with TRBJ2-6, with a tentative D call TRBD1 (5 bases). The germline gives CDR1 SGHTA, CDR2 FQGTGA. The CDR3 extends over 15 amino acids. Trimming shortened V by 5 bases and J by 0 bases, and 8 bases separated the two germline ends.

This rearrangement joins TRBV29-1 to TRBJ2-1, with 7 bases fitting TRBD2. CDR1 is SQVTM and CDR2 is ANQGSEA in the germline V gene. V shed 6 bases, J shed 5 bases, and the junction held 1 base outside the gene matches. The CDR3 has 11 amino acids. The chain's CDR3 is CSVGRDNEQFF. Written as DNA, the CDR3 is TGCAGCGTGGGGAGGGACAATGAGCAGTTCTTC.

CDR3 sequence (DNA): TGTGCCAGCAGGTCCACAGGGAGCACTAATGAAAAACTGTTTTTT. It specifies CASRSTGSTNEKLFF. The chain employs TRBV11-2 and TRBJ1-4, with a tentative D call TRBD1 (6 bases). This CDR3 is 15 amino acids long. The V gene's germline CDR1 is SGHAT and CDR2 FQNNGV. Trimming pared 6 bases from V and 2 bases from J, leaving 13 bases between.

This rearrangement joins TRBV21-1 to TRBJ1-6; TRBD1 is taken as the D call from the table, unchecked against the DNA. TRBV21-1 is a recognized pseudogene. The length of the CDR3 is 14 residues. CDR3 protein: CASQVSSYNSPLHF. For the CDR3, the DNA is TGTGCCAGCCAGGTGAGCTCCTATAATTCACCCCTCCACTTT.

In the case of this clone: A junction end diverges from the germline sequence, so it may reflect a read error. J is TRBJ2-7 and V is TRBV7-7; D might be TRBD1 (6 bases). The germline gives CDR1 SSHAT, CDR2 FNYEAQ (reference sequence). The CDR3 has 13 residues. CDR3 amino acids: CASSSDRLDEQYF. Here the CDR3 DNA reads TGTGCTAGCAGCTCAGACAGGCTAGACGAGCAGTACTTC. The full variable domain, its missing parts supplied by reference TRBV7-7 and TRBJ2-7, is GAGVSQSPRYKVTKRGQDVTLRCDPISSHATLYWYQQALGQGPEFLTYFNYEAQPDKSGLPSDRFSAERPEGSISTLTIQRTEQRDSAMYRCASSSDRLDEQYFGPGTRLTVT.

A remark on this clone: The sample contains more than one DNA sequence encoding this CDR3. V usage is TRBV5-1 and J usage is TRBJ1-2; D perhaps matches TRBD1 (5 bases). This CDR3 has 15 residues. Trimming stripped 4 bases from V and 2 bases from J, with 15 bases between. In germline, CDR1 is SGHRS, CDR2 YFSETQ. CDR3 sequence: CASSSPGQGNYGYTF. The CDR3 DNA reads as TGCGCCAGCAGCAGCCCAGGGCAGGGCAACTATGGCTACACCTTC.

The chain joins TRBV7-8 to TRBJ2-3; TRBD2 might be the D (5 bases). The ends were cut back, 0 bases at V and 0 bases at J, with 7 bases in the middle. Germline V gene sequence: CDR1 SGHVS, CDR2 FQNEAQ. CDR3 size: 15 residues. The DNA for the CDR3 is TGTGCCAGCAGCTTAGCTGGCGGGAGCACAGATACGCAGTATTTT. Protein product: CASSLAGGSTDTQYF. Drawing the rest from reference TRBV7-8 and TRBJ2-3, the complete variable domain is GAGVSQSPRYKVAKRGQDVALRCDPISGHVSLFWYQQALGQGPEFLTYFQNEAQLDKSGLPSDRFFAERPEGSVSTLKIQRTQQEDSAVYLCASSLAGGSTDTQYFGPGTRLTVL.

This chain links TRBV11-3 with TRBJ2-2, with D possibly matching TRBD2 (7 bases). The V gene lost 6 bases and the J gene lost 0 bases, with 14 bases spanning the gap. CDR1 is SGHNT, CDR2 YENEEA, per germline. The length of the CDR3 is 16 residues. As DNA, the CDR3 is TGTGCCAGCAGATTGCGGGGGCCGTCGAACACCGGGGAGCTGTTTTTT. Protein product: CASRLRGPSNTGELFF.

The chain is built from TRBV6-4 and TRBJ1-2; D might be TRBD1 (5 bases). V dropped 4 bases and J dropped 2 bases, with 8 bases sitting between them. Germline CDR1 reads MRHNA; CDR2 reads SNTAGT. This CDR3 is 13 amino acids long. The CDR3 protein is CASSGPGNYGYTF. The CDR3 region has the DNA TGTGCCAGCAGTGGGCCAGGGAACTATGGCTACACCTTC.

There are a few counts of this clone. The chain is built from TRBV29-1 and TRBJ2-7; D not certain. Deletions cut 6 bases from V and 3 bases from J, with 9 bases between. The CDR3 totals 11 residues. Germline values: CDR1 SQVTM, CDR2 ANQGSEA. For the CDR3, the DNA is TGCAGCGTGACTGAAGTCTACGAGCAGTACTTC. It encodes CSVTEVYEQYF.

V gene TRBV11-2 combines with J gene TRBJ2-2, with D tentatively TRBD2 (5 bases). V shed 1 base and J shed 5 bases, with 8 bases lying between them. This CDR3 contains 14 residues. Germline V gives CDR1 SGHAT, CDR2 FQNNGV. The CDR3 reads CASSLVRATGELFF. For the CDR3, the DNA is TGTGCCAGCAGCTTAGTGAGGGCTACCGGGGAGCTGTTTTTT.